This TCR beta chain was sequenced for a study of shared clonotypes between healthy human individuals. Study-level points and caveats: The researchers took only blood, and tissue repertoires probably look different.

Using immunoSEQ multiplex PCR, the repertoire was profiled, and TCRdb retains in-frame clones only, with some absent. This repertoire shows some 1 million clones, about 74% found once; its top ten account for approximately 1.5%. The J segment lost 0 bases and the V segment lost 3 bases, leaving 4 bases of the junction unmatched. The CDR3 loop spans 16 amino acids. The germline gives CDR1 LGHNA, CDR2 YSLEER. The donors were adults (healthy and HIV-negative) with no recent acute infections or vaccinations. In the case of this clone: What it recognizes is unknown.

Sequenced sample: memory CD4+ T cells sorted from blood. Subset of the sample: CD45RA-negative fraction. The chain employs TRBV4-3 and TRBJ2-1, with TRBD1 identical over 8 bases. The sequence was obtained from a man in his late teens or twenties in good health. CDR3 region: CASSHGQGNSYNEQFF. CDR3 bases: TGCGCCAGCAGCCACGGACAGGGAAACTCCTACAATGAGCAGTTCTTC.